These 29 T cell receptor beta chains share one sample of origin, sequenced in a study of T cell clones after liver transplantation. Generated by immunoSEQ multiplex PCR, the TCRdb table keeps only in-frame clones and is missing some. Of about 75,000 clones detected, 84% appear once; the ten largest clones hold under 2.5%. Sequencing used CD4+ T cells from blood, obtained 48 months after liver transplant. The origin of the receptors is a human patient who received a liver transplant. The T cells may partly be graft donor cells.

The chain couples TRBV18 to TRBJ2-6; the match to TRBD1 covers 9 bases. The CDR3 is made up of 18 amino acids. Germline values: CDR1 KGHSH, CDR2 LQKENI. With V trimmed by 1 base and J by 0 bases, 4 bases remained unmatched. Written as DNA, the CDR3 is TGTGCCAGCTCACCACAGACAGGGGGATTCTCTGGGGCCAACGTCCTGACTTTC. It specifies CASSPQTGGFSGANVLTF.

This clone was picked up a small number of times. The chain is built from TRBV18 and TRBJ1-1; D call uncertain. The CDR3 consists of 12 residues. In germline, CDR1 is KGHSH, CDR2 LQKENI. V was pared by 5 bases and J by 7 bases, with 11 bases between. The CDR3 DNA is TGTGCCAGCTCAAACGGGCCTCTTGAAGCTTTCTTT. This gives the protein CASSNGPLEAFF.

V usage is TRBV18 and J usage is TRBJ2-5, with 8 bases aligning to TRBD1. The CDR3 has 14 residues. Germline V gives CDR1 KGHSH, CDR2 LQKENI. V shed 8 bases, J shed 5 bases, and the junction held 10 bases outside the gene matches. The CDR3 region is CASANRGSSETQYF. The DNA of the CDR3 is TGTGCCAGCGCTAACAGGGGGTCATCGGAGACCCAGTACTTC.

This sequence joins TRBV4-3 and TRBJ2-4; D assignment may be TRBD1 or TRBD2 (5 bases each). Looked up from germline, CDR1 is LGHNA and CDR2 is YSLEER. This CDR3 contains 15 residues. Between the trimmed V and J ends, which lost 1 base and 6 bases, there was a span of 13 bases. DNA of the CDR3: TGCGCCAGCAGCCAAGGGGGACGGGGCGCAAACATTCAGTACTTC. It codes for CASSQGGRGANIQYF.

CDR3 residues: CASSMAKDIGANYGYTF. CDR3 coding DNA: TGTGCCAGTAGTATGGCGAAGGACATAGGGGCGAACTATGGCTACACCTTC. The chain employs TRBV19 and TRBJ1-2, with TRBD1 as a possible D gene (5 bases). Germline CDR1 and CDR2: LNHDA and SQIVND (reference sequence). The CDR3 loop spans 17 amino acids. V gave up 3 bases and J gave up 2 bases, with 19 bases separating them.

This chain links TRBV7-9 with TRBJ1-1; 10 positions agree with TRBD1. Germline V gives CDR1 SEHNR, CDR2 FQNEAQ (reference sequence). The CDR3 is 16 residues long. V was clipped by 5 bases and J by 11 bases; unmatched bases: 17. For the CDR3, the DNA is TGTGCCAGCAGCCGAAGTGGTAGGACAGGGGGATTCTCGGCTTTCTTT. This translates into CASSRSGRTGGFSAFF.

The rearrangement uses TRBV27 and TRBJ2-5, with a possible D match to TRBD1 (6 bases). Trimming shortened V by 4 bases and J by 2 bases, and 11 bases separated the two germline ends. Germline CDR1 is MNHEY and CDR2 is SMNVEV (reference sequence). CDR3 length equals 14 residues. The CDR3 DNA sequence: TGTGCCAGCAGTTACAAGGACAGTCAAGAGACCCAGTACTTC. It encodes CASSYKDSQETQYF.

This chain links TRBV7-2 with TRBJ2-7; TRBD2 matches 11 bases. The V gene's germline CDR1 is SGHTA and CDR2 FQGNSA. Trimming took 6 bases from V and 4 from J; bases not matched to a gene: 11. This CDR3 is built from 16 residues. The CDR3 sequence is CASRTDAGLADYEQYF. CDR3 coding DNA: TGTGCCAGCAGAACCGACGCGGGACTAGCGGATTACGAGCAGTACTTC. The full variable domain, its missing parts supplied by reference TRBV7-2 and TRBJ2-7, is GAGVSQSPSNKVTEKGKDVELRCDPISGHTALYWYRQSLGQGLEFLIYFQGNSAPDKSGLPSDRFSAERTGGSVSTLTIQRTQQEDSAVYLCASRTDAGLADYEQYFGPGTRLTVT.

The rearrangement joins TRBV12-5 to TRBJ1-2; 9 bases are shared with TRBD1. CDR1 is LGHNT and CDR2 is FRNRAP in the germline V gene. V lost 6 bases to trimming and J lost 10 bases; unmatched junction nucleotides: 12. CDR3 length equals 14 residues. CDR3 coding DNA: TGTGCTAGTGGCAATTCCGGGACAGGGAGCGTCTACACCTTC. It yields the protein CASGNSGTGSVYTF.

J is TRBJ1-2 and V is TRBV6-1; 7 nucleotides align to TRBD1. CDR3 length equals 17 residues. With 4 bases clipped from V and 0 bases from J, the junction kept 11 bases outside the gene matches. Germline V CDR1 and CDR2: MNHNS, SASEGT. CDR3 loop: CASSVRTGAVPNYGYTF. CDR3 nucleotide sequence: TGTGCCAGCAGTGTTCGGACAGGCGCTGTGCCTAACTATGGCTACACCTTC.

The chain has TRBV7-4 and TRBJ2-1; 14 bases agree with TRBD2. Looked up from germline, CDR1 is SGHVT and CDR2 is SQSDAQ. The CDR3 is 16 residues long. With 3 bases clipped from V and 4 bases from J, the junction kept 2 bases outside the gene matches. CDR3: CASSFWTSGRYNEQFF. The CDR3 DNA is TGTGCCAGCAGCTTCTGGACTAGCGGGAGGTACAATGAGCAGTTCTTC.

The CDR3 region has the DNA TGTGCCGCCAGGGGCACGTCCACCGGGGAGCTGTTTTTT. It yields the protein CAARGTSTGELFF. This chain links TRBV10-3 with TRBJ2-2, with TRBD1 as a possible D gene (6 bases). This CDR3 is built from 13 residues. V was trimmed by 11 bases and J by 4 bases, leaving 14 bases between them. Germline V gene data show CDR1 as ENHRY and CDR2 as SYGVKD.

The chain links TRBV6-1 to TRBJ2-6; D is ambiguous. Trimming took off 8 bases at V and 1 base at J, with 9 bases between the two ends. The germline V gene encodes CDR1 MNHNS and CDR2 SASEGT. There are 14 residues in the CDR3. CDR3 nucleotide sequence: TGTGCCAGCCAACTCCAGTCTGGGGCCAACGTCCTGACTTTC. Protein sequence: CASQLQSGANVLTF.

This rearrangement joins TRBV7-9 to TRBJ2-5; possibly TRBD1 for D (5 bases). V gave up 2 bases and J gave up 4 bases, with 11 bases separating them. Per the germline V gene, CDR1 is SEHNR and CDR2 is FQNEAQ (reference sequence). The CDR3 sequence is 14 residues long. This CDR3 reads CASSLTSRAETQYF. DNA of the CDR3: TGTGCCAGCAGCTTAACAAGCAGGGCAGAGACCCAGTACTTC. The full variable domain, completed using reference TRBV7-9 and TRBJ2-5, is DTGVSQNPRHKITKRGQNVTFRCDPISEHNRLYWYRQTLGQGPEFLTYFQNEAQLEKSRLLSDRFSAERPKGSFSTLEIQRTEQGDSAMYLCASSLTSRAETQYFGPGTRLLVL.

The V gene is TRBV30, the J gene TRBJ2-7; D is uncertain. The CDR3 consists of 11 residues. The ends were cut back, 0 bases at V and 4 bases at J, with 4 bases in the middle. From germline, CDR1 is GTSNPN and CDR2 SVGIG (reference sequence). CDR3 coding DNA: TGTGCCTGGAGTGTGGCATACGAGCAGTACTTC. Protein: CAWSVAYEQYF.

In its sample, this clone was seen a few times. The chain employs TRBV7-3 and TRBJ1-1; a possible D gene is TRBD1 (5 bases). Germline loops: CDR1 SGHTA, CDR2 FQGTGA. CDR3 length equals 13 residues. Trimming cost V 5 bases and J 4 bases, with 11 bases left between them. CDR3 nucleotide sequence: TGTGCCAGCAGCCACGGGGGAGGCACTGAAGCTTTCTTT. It codes for CASSHGGGTEAFF.

The V call is TRBV4-1, the J call TRBJ2-3, with TRBD1 as a possible D gene (6 bases). The V end lost 1 base, the J end lost 13 bases, and 12 bases lay between the germline ends. The CDR3 has 12 residues. Germline CDR1 and CDR2: MGHRA and YSYEKL. CDR3: CASSQAGAVEYF. The CDR3 nucleotides are TGCGCCAGCAGCCAAGCAGGGGCCGTGGAGTATTTT.

This clone has more than one count but fewer than ten. This chain links TRBV2 with TRBJ2-2; 11 bases are a match to TRBD2. The CDR3 is 15 residues long. CDR1 is SNHLY, CDR2 FYNNEI, per germline. The ends lost 7 bases at V and 6 bases at J; junction bases unmatched: 7. The CDR3 is CASNGLAGLAGELFF. Here the CDR3 DNA reads TGTGCCAGCAATGGACTAGCGGGCCTGGCCGGGGAGCTGTTTTTT.

The chain couples TRBV28 to TRBJ2-3; 7 bases align to TRBD1. The CDR3 contains 15 residues. Germline trimming cut 5 bases from V and 6 bases from J; bases unmatched to any gene: 11. Germline-derived CDR1 and CDR2 are MDHEN and SYDVKM. For the CDR3, the DNA is TGTGCCAGCAGTCCACCTGGACAGGTTCAGGATACGCAGTATTTT. Its translation: CASSPPGQVQDTQYF. The full variable domain, its missing parts supplied by reference TRBV28 and TRBJ2-3, is DVKVTQSSRYLVKRTGEKVFLECVQDMDHENMFWYRQDPGLGLRLIYFSYDVKMKEKGDIPEGYSVSREKKERFSLILESASTNQTSMYLCASSPPGQVQDTQYFGPGTRLTVL.

This clone is a singleton in its sample. The V call is TRBV28, the J call TRBJ2-5; no reliable D call. The CDR3 consists of 13 residues. The V end was cut by 2 bases, the J end by 2 bases, with 6 bases between. In germline, CDR1 is MDHEN, CDR2 SYDVKM. As DNA, the CDR3 is TGTGCCAGCAGTTTAAACCCGCAAGAGACCCAGTACTTC. It translates to CASSLNPQETQYF. Complete variable domain (other parts from reference TRBV28 and TRBJ2-5): DVKVTQSSRYLVKRTGEKVFLECVQDMDHENMFWYRQDPGLGLRLIYFSYDVKMKEKGDIPEGYSVSREKKERFSLILESASTNQTSMYLCASSLNPQETQYFGPGTRLLVL.

CDR3 bases: TGTGCCAGCAGTGAACCTGGTCAAGAGACCCAGTACTTC. It yields the protein CASSEPGQETQYF. The chain carries TRBV6-1 and TRBJ2-5; D not resolved. The CDR3 runs to 13 residues. The V end was cut by 2 bases, the J end by 2 bases, with 6 bases between. Germline values: CDR1 MNHNS, CDR2 SASEGT.

This rearrangement joins TRBV7-2 to TRBJ1-4, with D possibly matching TRBD1 (6 bases). This CDR3 is 16 amino acids long. V was cut by 5 bases and J by 0 bases, with 13 bases left in between. The V gene's germline CDR1 is SGHTA and CDR2 FQGNSA. This CDR3 is CASSLARGATNEKLFF. In DNA, the CDR3 is TGTGCCAGCAGCCTTGCCAGGGGAGCAACTAATGAAAAACTGTTTTTT.

The chain couples TRBV20-1 to TRBJ1-1, with D uncertain. Germline values: CDR1 DFQATT, CDR2 SNEGSKA (reference sequence). Deletions cut 6 bases from V and 5 bases from J, with 10 bases between. The CDR3 is 11 amino acids. CDR3 sequence (DNA): TGCAGTGCCAAACTCGGAACTGAAGCTTTCTTT. Its protein product is CSAKLGTEAFF.

For this clone: The DNA is omitted, as the CDR3 cannot be located on it reliably, and the CDR3 follows TCRdb's listing. The rearrangement links TRBV5-1 to TRBJ2-1; the table names TRBD2, a call not compared with the DNA. Per germline, CDR1 SGHRS and CDR2 YFSETQ. The CDR3 has 15 residues if both end residues are counted. The CDR3 region is CASSFGEGSYNEQFF.

This sequence joins TRBV20-1 and TRBJ2-5; D remains ambiguous. The CDR3 is 11 residues long. The ends were cut back, 4 bases at V and 2 bases at J, with 5 bases in the middle. The germline V gene has CDR1 DFQATT and CDR2 SNEGSKA (reference sequence). The CDR3: CSATVQETQYF. The CDR3 DNA reads as TGCAGTGCTACGGTTCAAGAGACCCAGTACTTC.

The V gene is TRBV9, the J gene TRBJ1-3; no reliable D call. CDR3 length: 13 residues. Germline assignment: CDR1 SGDLS and CDR2 YYNGEE. Trimming cost V 4 bases and J 7 bases, with 12 bases left between them. The CDR3 region is CASSPPGQNTIYF. The CDR3 DNA reads as TGTGCCAGCAGCCCACCGGGCCAGAACACCATATATTTT.

This clone turned up a few times. J is TRBJ1-1 and V is TRBV5-3; 8 bases agree with TRBD1. TRBV5-3 is labeled an ORF, and its function is uncertain. V trimming: 4 bases; J trimming: 1 base; junction bases outside the gene matches: 9. The CDR3 runs to 16 residues. CDR3 sequence: CARSPPRDRKNTEAFF. For the CDR3, the DNA is TGTGCCAGAAGCCCACCCCGGGACAGGAAGAACACTGAAGCTTTCTTT.

V gene TRBV9 combines with J gene TRBJ2-7, with 11 bases lining up with TRBD2. V lost 4 bases and J lost 6; bases outside the gene matches: 12. The germline V gene has CDR1 SGDLS and CDR2 YYNGEE. CDR3 size: 16 residues. CDR3 sequence (DNA): TGTGCCAGCAGCCCCCGGGCTAGCGGGAGGTCGATCGAGCAGTACTTC. It yields the protein CASSPRASGRSIEQYF.

A single count supports this clone. This CDR3 reads CASSLSVAGGRGEQYF. The CDR3 bases are TGTGCCAGCAGCTTATCCGTTGCGGGAGGGCGTGGCGAGCAGTACTTC. V and J are TRBV7-2 and TRBJ2-7; 9 bases map to TRBD2. The CDR3 has 16 residues. Germline V gene lookup returns CDR1 SGHTA and CDR2 FQGNSA. Trimming took 2 bases from V and 6 from J; bases not matched to a gene: 11.